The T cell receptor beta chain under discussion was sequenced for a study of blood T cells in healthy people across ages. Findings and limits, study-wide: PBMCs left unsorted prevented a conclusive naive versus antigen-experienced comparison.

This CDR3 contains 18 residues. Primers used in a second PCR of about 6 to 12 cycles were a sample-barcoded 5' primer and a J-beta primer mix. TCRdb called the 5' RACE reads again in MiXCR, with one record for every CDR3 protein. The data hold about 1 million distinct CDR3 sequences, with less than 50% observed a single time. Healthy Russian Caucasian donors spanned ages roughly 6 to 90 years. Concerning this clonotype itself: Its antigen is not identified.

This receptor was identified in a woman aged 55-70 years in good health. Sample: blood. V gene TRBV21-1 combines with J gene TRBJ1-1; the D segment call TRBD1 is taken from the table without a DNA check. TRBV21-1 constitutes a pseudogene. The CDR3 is CASSMRIQEGTPRGEAFF. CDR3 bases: TGTGCCAGCAGCATGAGGATACAGGAGGGGACCCCTCGGGGTGAAGCTTTCTTT.